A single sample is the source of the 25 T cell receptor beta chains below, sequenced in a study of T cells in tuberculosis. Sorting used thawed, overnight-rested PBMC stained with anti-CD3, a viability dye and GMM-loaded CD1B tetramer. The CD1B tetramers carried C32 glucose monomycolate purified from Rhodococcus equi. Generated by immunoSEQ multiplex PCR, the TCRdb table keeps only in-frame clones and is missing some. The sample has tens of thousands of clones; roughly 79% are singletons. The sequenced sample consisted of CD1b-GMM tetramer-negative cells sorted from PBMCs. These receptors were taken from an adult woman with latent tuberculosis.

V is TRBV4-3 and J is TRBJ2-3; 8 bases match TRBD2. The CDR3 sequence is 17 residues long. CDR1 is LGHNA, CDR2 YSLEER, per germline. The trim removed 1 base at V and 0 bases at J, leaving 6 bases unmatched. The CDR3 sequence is CASSQGYGGGSTDTQYF. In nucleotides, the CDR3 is TGCGCCAGCAGCCAAGGTTACGGGGGGGGTAGCACAGATACGCAGTATTTT.

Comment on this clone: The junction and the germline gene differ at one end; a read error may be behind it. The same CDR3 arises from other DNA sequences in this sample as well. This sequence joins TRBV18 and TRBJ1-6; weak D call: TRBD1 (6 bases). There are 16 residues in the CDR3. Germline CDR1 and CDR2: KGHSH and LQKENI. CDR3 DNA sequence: TGTGCCAGCTCAACGAGTACAGGGTTGGGGAATTCCCCCCTCCACTTT. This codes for CASSTSTGLGNSPLHF.

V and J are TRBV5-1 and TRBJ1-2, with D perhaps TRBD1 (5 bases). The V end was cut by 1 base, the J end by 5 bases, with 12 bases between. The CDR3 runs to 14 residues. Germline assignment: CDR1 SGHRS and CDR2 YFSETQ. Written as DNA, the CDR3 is TGCGCCAGCAGCTTGAGTGGGGAGGGGTATGGCTACACCTTC. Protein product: CASSLSGEGYGYTF.

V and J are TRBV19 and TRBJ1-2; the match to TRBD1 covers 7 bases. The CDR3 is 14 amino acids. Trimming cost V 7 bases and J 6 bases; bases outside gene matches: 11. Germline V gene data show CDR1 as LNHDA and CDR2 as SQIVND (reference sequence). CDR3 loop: CASTLGEGAHGYTF. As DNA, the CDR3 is TGTGCCAGTACCCTAGGAGAGGGGGCCCATGGCTACACCTTC. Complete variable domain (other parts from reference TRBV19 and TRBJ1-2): DGGITQSPKYLFRKEGQNVTLSCEQNLNHDAMYWYRQDPGQGLRLIYYSQIVNDFQKGDIAEGYSVSREKKESFPLTVTSAQKNPTAFYLCASTLGEGAHGYTFGSGTRLTVV.

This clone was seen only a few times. This CDR3 is CASSKIRLEAYNEQFF. DNA for the CDR3: TGTGCCAGCAGCAAAATAAGGCTAGAGGCCTACAATGAGCAGTTCTTC. The genes are TRBV21-1 and TRBJ2-1; the DNA was not used to check the table's D call, TRBD2. TRBV21-1 is noted as a pseudogene. CDR3 length equals 16 residues.

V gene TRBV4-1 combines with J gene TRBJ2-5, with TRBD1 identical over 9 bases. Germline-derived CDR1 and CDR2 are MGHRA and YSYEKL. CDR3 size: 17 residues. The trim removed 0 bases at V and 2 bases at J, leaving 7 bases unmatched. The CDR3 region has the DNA TGCGCCAGCAGCCAAGATTTAGGGACAGGGAGGCAAGAGACCCAGTACTTC. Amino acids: CASSQDLGTGRQETQYF.

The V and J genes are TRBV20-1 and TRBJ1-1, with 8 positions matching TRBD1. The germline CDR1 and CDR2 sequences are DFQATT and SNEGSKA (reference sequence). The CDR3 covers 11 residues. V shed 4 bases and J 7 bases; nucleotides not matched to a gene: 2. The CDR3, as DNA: TGCAGTGCTATCAGGGGGCTTGAAGCTTTCTTT. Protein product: CSAIRGLEAFF.

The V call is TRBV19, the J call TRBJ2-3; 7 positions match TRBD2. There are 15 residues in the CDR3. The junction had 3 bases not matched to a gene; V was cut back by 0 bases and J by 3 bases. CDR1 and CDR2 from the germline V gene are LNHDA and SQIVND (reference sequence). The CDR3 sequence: CASSIEGGATDTQYF. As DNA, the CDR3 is TGTGCCAGTAGTATAGAGGGAGGGGCAACAGATACGCAGTATTTT.

In nucleotides, the CDR3 is TGTGCCAGTAGTATGGGCGGCAGGGGGCGAACTGAAGCTTTCTTT. Encoded protein: CASSMGGRGRTEAFF. This chain connects TRBV19 to TRBJ1-1; 8 bases agree with TRBD1. Trimming removed 3 bases from V and 5 bases from J; junction bases left unmatched: 8. CDR3 size: 15 residues. Germline CDR1 is LNHDA and CDR2 is SQIVND (reference sequence).

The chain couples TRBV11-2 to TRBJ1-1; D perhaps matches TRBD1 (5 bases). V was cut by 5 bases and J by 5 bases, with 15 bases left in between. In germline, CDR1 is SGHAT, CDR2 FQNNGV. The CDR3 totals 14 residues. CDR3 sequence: CASSASPGGTEAFF. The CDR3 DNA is TGTGCCAGCAGCGCATCTCCGGGGGGGACTGAAGCTTTCTTT.

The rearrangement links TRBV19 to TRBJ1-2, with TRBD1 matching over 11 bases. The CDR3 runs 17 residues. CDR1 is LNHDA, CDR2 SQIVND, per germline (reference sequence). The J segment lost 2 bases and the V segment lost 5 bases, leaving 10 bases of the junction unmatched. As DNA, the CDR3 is TGTGCCAGTAGTCACCGGGACAGGGGGAATGGAAACTATGGCTACACCTTC. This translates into CASSHRDRGNGNYGYTF.

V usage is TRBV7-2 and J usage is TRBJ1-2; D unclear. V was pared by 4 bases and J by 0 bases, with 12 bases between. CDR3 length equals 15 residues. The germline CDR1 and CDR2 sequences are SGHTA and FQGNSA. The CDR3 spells CASSYQPGSNYGYTF. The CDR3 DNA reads TGTGCCAGCAGCTACCAACCGGGTTCTAACTATGGCTACACCTTC.

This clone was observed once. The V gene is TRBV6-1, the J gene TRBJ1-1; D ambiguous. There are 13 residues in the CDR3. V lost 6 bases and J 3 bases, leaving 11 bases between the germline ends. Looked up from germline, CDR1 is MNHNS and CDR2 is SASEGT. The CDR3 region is CASSPTQDTEAFF. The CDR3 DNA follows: TGTGCCAGCAGCCCGACCCAGGACACTGAAGCTTTCTTT.

CDR3 region: CASSPRAGGRYEQYF. DNA of the CDR3: TGCGCCAGCAGCCCCCGGGCAGGGGGACGCTACGAGCAGTACTTC. This rearrangement joins TRBV5-1 to TRBJ2-7, with 7 bases identical to TRBD1. Trimming removed 4 bases from V and 3 bases from J; junction bases left unmatched: 10. Germline-derived CDR1 and CDR2 are SGHRS and YFSETQ. The CDR3 length is 15 residues.

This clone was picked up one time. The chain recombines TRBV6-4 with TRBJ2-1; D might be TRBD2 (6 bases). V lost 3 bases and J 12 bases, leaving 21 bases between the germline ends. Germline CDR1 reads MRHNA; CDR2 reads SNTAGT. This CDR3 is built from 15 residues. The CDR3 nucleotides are TGTGCCAGCAGTGAATCTTTTTGGCCCGGGAGTGGGCAGTTCTTC. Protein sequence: CASSESFWPGSGQFF.

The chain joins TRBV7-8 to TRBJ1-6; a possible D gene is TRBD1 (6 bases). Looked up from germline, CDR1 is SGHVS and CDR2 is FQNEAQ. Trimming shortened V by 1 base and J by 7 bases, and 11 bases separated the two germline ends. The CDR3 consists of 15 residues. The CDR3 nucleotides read TGTGCCAGCAGCTTAGTAACAGGGTCCAATTCACCCCTCCACTTT. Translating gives CASSLVTGSNSPLHF.

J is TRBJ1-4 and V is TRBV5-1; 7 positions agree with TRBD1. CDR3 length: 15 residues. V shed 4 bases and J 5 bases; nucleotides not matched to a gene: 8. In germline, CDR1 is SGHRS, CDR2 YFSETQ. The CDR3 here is CASSARTGPNEKLFF. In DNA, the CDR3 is TGCGCCAGCAGCGCCAGGACAGGCCCCAATGAAAAACTGTTTTTT. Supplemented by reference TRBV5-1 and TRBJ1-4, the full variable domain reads KAGVTQTPRYLIKTRGQQVTLSCSPISGHRSVSWYQQTPGQGLQFLFEYFSETQRNKGNFPGRFSGRQFSNSRSEMNVSTLELGDSALYLCASSARTGPNEKLFFGSGTQLSVL.

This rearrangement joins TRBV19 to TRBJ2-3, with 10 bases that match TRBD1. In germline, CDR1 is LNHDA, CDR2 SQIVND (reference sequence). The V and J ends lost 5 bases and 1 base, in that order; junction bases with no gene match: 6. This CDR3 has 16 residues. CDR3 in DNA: TGTGCCAGTAGTGTCCCTGGACAGGGGGGCACAGATACGCAGTATTTT. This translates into CASSVPGQGGTDTQYF.

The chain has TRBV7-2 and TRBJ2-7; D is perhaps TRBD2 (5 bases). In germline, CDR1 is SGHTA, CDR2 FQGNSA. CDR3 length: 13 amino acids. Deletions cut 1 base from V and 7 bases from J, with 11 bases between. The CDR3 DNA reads TGTGCCAGCAGCTTAGGCGCGGGCGGTGAGCAGTACTTC. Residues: CASSLGAGGEQYF.

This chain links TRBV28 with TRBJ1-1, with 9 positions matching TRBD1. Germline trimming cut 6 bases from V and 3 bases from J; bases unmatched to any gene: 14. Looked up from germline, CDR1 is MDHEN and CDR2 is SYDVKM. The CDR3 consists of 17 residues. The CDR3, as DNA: TGTGCCAGCAGCCTACCCGGGACAGGGATGATAGACACTGAAGCTTTCTTT. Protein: CASSLPGTGMIDTEAFF.

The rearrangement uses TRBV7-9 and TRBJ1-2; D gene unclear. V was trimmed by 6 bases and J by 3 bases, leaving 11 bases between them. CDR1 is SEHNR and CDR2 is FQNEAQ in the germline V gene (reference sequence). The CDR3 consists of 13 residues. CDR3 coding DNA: TGTGCCAGCAGTTCCGACTGGGACTATGGCTACACCTTC. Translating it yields CASSSDWDYGYTF.

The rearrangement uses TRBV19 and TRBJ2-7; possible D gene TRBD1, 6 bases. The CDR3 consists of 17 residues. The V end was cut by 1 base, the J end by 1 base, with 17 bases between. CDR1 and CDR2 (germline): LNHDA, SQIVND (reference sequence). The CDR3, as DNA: TGTGCCAGTAGTATAGGCTCGGGCTTGAGGGGGTCCTACGAGCAGTACTTC. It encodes CASSIGSGLRGSYEQYF.

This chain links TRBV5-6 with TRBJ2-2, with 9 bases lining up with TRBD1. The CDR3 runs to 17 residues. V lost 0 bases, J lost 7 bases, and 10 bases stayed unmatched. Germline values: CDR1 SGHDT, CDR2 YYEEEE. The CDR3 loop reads CASSLALGQGSDGELFF. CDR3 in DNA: TGTGCCAGCAGCTTGGCATTGGGACAGGGATCTGACGGGGAGCTGTTTTTT.

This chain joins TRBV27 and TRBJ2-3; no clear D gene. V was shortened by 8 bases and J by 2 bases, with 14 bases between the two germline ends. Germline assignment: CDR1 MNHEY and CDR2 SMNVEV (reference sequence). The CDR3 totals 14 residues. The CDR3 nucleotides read TGTGCCAGCTCCCCTGGGCATTCCACAGATACGCAGTATTTT. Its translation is CASSPGHSTDTQYF.

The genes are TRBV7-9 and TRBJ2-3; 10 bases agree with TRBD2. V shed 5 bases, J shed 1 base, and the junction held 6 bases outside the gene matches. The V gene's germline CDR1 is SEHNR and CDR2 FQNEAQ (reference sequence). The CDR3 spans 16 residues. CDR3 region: CASSLWTSGRTDTQYF. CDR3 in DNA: TGTGCCAGCAGCCTCTGGACTAGCGGTCGCACAGATACGCAGTATTTT. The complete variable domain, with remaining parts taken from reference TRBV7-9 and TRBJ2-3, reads DTGVSQNPRHKITKRGQNVTFRCDPISEHNRLYWYRQTLGQGPEFLTYFQNEAQLEKSRLLSDRFSAERPKGSFSTLEIQRTEQGDSAMYLCASSLWTSGRTDTQYFGPGTRLTVL.